This T cell receptor (beta chain) stems from a study of blood T cell repertoires in COVID-19. Study overall: Italy, Spain and the United States were the sources of the convalescent and acute COVID-19 samples.

Some clones are missing from TCRdb's copy, which holds only in-frame ones; the method was immunoSEQ multiplex PCR. There are around 150,000 clones in the sample; 85% to 90% occur only once, and about 6.3% lies in the top ten. Allocation to cohorts depended on clinical history reported by the participants. Recovery among Cohort 3 donors was established by two negative PCRs, clearance, or symptom resolution. This CDR3 region has 14 residues. J gave up 7 bases and V 5 bases, and 9 bases lay outside the gene matches. The germline V gene encodes CDR1 MNHEY and CDR2 SVGAGI. Sequencing was carried out using PBMCs or T cells enriched from blood (not recorded which). The receptor was isolated from a woman aged 50 to 65 who had recovered from COVID-19. The chain is built from TRBV6-5 and TRBJ2-5, with 8 bases that match TRBD1. For the CDR3, the DNA is TGTGCCAGCAGTCTCGGACAGGGAACATGGACCCAGTACTTC. The encoded protein is CASSLGQGTWTQYF.